In this sample, the clone carrying this TCR beta chain turned up a few times. The data belong to a study of blood T cells in healthy people across ages. The use of a sample-barcoded 5' primer and a J-beta primer mix characterized a second PCR of roughly 6 to 11 cycles. TCRdb re-analysed the 5' RACE reads in MiXCR, keeping a single row per CDR3 protein. The table has around 820,000 distinct CDR3 sequences, approximately 25% seen once. The CDR3 contains 17 residues. Germline V gene lookup returns CDR1 MDHEN and CDR2 SYDVKM. With 4 bases clipped from V and 4 bases from J, the junction kept 12 bases outside the gene matches. This sample was shared with a second study, whose subject was T cells of mothers and their children.

The chain uses TRBV28 and TRBJ2-7; 11 nucleotides match TRBD1. Sequencing was done on a sample of blood. The clonotype comes from a boy under 18 in good health. The CDR3 DNA reads TGTGCCAGCAGTTCGCCCCCTAGGACAGGGGGCGGGTACGAGCAGTACTTC. It codes for CASSSPPRTGGGYEQYF.